These 27 T cell receptor beta chains originate from one sample sequenced in a study of control samples from healthy donors and cancer patients. Data came from immunoSEQ multiplex PCR; TCRdb stores just in-frame clones and leaves some out. The table has 120,000 or so clones, roughly 84% seen once. The source material was blood. These receptors originate from a man aged 40-55 years in good health.

The rearrangement links TRBV4-3 to TRBJ1-2; D gene unclear. CDR1 LGHNA and CDR2 YSLEER come from the germline V gene. Trimming pared 1 base from V and 2 bases from J, leaving 11 bases between. The CDR3 contains 15 residues. The CDR3 reads CASSQGVQENYGYTF. CDR3 coding DNA: TGCGCCAGCAGCCAAGGAGTCCAGGAAAACTATGGCTACACCTTC.

The chain uses TRBV5-6 and TRBJ1-4; D is perhaps TRBD1 (5 bases). Trimming took off 4 bases at V and 6 bases at J, with 16 bases between the two ends. The CDR3 runs to 15 residues. Germline lookup yields CDR1 SGHDT and CDR2 YYEEEE. CDR3 DNA sequence: TGTGCCAGCAGCCCCCGGGATGCAGGGTATGAAAAACTGTTTTTT. Translation gives CASSPRDAGYEKLFF.

The V gene is TRBV18, the J gene TRBJ1-1, with D perhaps matching TRBD1 (5 bases). From germline, CDR1 is KGHSH and CDR2 LQKENI. V gave up 8 bases and J gave up 1 base, with 11 bases separating them. The CDR3 sequence is 13 residues long. The CDR3 DNA reads as TGTGCCAGCCTCCGGGACGGGAACACTGAAGCTTTCTTT. It is translated as CASLRDGNTEAFF.

The V and J genes are TRBV3-1 (or the pseudogene TRBV3-2) and TRBJ2-5; D ambiguous. Germline values: CDR1 LGHDT, CDR2 YNNKEL (reference sequence). The CDR3 runs 14 residues. V was cut by 2 bases and J by 2 bases, with 9 bases left in between. As DNA, the CDR3 is TGTGCCAGCAGCCAACCCTTATCGCAAGAGACCCAGTACTTC. Translated: CASSQPLSQETQYF.

V usage is TRBV7-2 and J usage is TRBJ2-1; the D is unclear. The CDR3 extends over 13 amino acids. Trimming left V 2 bases short and J 8 bases short, with 10 bases between. Germline V lookup: CDR1 SGHTA, CDR2 FQGNSA. The CDR3 spells CASSLYLRDEQFF. In nucleotides, the CDR3 is TGTGCCAGCAGCTTATACTTGAGAGATGAGCAGTTCTTC.

This clone was recorded a few times. The V gene is TRBV2, the J gene TRBJ1-1; D ambiguous. This CDR3 is 13 amino acids long. The ends were cut back, 6 bases at V and 1 base at J, with 9 bases in the middle. CDR1 and CDR2 (germline): SNHLY, FYNNEI. CDR3 sequence reads: CASREGWNTEAFF. Written as DNA, the CDR3 is TGTGCCAGCAGAGAGGGCTGGAACACTGAAGCTTTCTTT.

The rearrangement joins TRBV6-1 to TRBJ2-5, with no clear D. Deletions cut 2 bases from V and 1 base from J, with 8 bases between. CDR3 size: 14 residues. Germline V lookup: CDR1 MNHNS, CDR2 SASEGT. DNA for the CDR3: TGTGCCAGCAGTGAACCACAGATCCAAGAGACCCAGTACTTC. It is translated as CASSEPQIQETQYF.

This chain joins TRBV6-2 or TRBV6-3 and TRBJ2-1; TRBD2 agrees at 11 bases. CDR3 size: 18 residues. Germline V gene data show CDR1 as MNHEY and CDR2 as SVGEGT. V lost 6 bases to trimming and J lost 0 bases; unmatched junction nucleotides: 10. The CDR3: CASSPTSGGPRSYNEQFF. The CDR3 nucleotides are TGTGCCAGCAGCCCAACTAGCGGGGGCCCTCGCTCCTACAATGAGCAGTTCTTC.

The chain has TRBV10-3 and TRBJ1-5; 8 nucleotides line up with TRBD1. V trimming: 2 bases; J trimming: 2 bases; junction bases outside the gene matches: 2. Germline V gives CDR1 ENHRY, CDR2 SYGVKD. The CDR3 has 15 residues. The CDR3 region has the DNA TGTGCCATCAGTGAGACGGACAGGGGCAATCAGCCCCAGCATTTT. The encoded protein is CAISETDRGNQPQHF.

The rearrangement joins TRBV10-2 to TRBJ1-5; no definite D call. This CDR3 contains 14 residues. Looked up from germline, CDR1 is WSHSY and CDR2 is SAAADI. Trimming shortened V by 2 bases and J by 0 bases, and 5 bases separated the two germline ends. CDR3 protein: CASSEGHSNQPQHF. DNA for the CDR3: TGCGCCAGCAGTGAGGGGCATAGCAATCAGCCCCAGCATTTT.

This clone showed up just a few times. Here the CDR3 reads CASSYNRDLQYKGYTF. In nucleotides, the CDR3 is TGTGCCAGCAGCTACAACCGGGACTTACAGTATAAGGGCTACACCTTC. V gene TRBV5-4 combines with J gene TRBJ1-2, with D possibly being TRBD1 (5 bases). Trimming cost V 3 bases and J 8 bases, with 23 bases left between them. The CDR3 is 16 residues long. Germline V lookup: CDR1 SGHNT, CDR2 YYREEE (reference sequence). The whole variable domain, filled in from reference TRBV5-4 and TRBJ1-2, reads ETGVTQSPTHLIKTRGQQVTLRCSSQSGHNTVSWYQQALGQGPQFIFQYYREEENGRGNFPPRFSGLQFPNYSSELNVNALELDDSALYLCASSYNRDLQYKGYTFGSGTRLTVV.

This sequence joins TRBV19 and TRBJ1-4; tentative D call: TRBD1 (5 bases). Germline lookup yields CDR1 LNHDA and CDR2 SQIVND (reference sequence). V was clipped by 10 bases and J by 4 bases, with 16 bases between them. The CDR3 has 14 amino acids. The CDR3 is CATREGTFNEKLFF. CDR3 DNA: TGTGCCACCCGGGAGGGGACCTTTAATGAAAAACTGTTTTTT. The full variable domain, completed using reference TRBV19 and TRBJ1-4, is DGGITQSPKYLFRKEGQNVTLSCEQNLNHDAMYWYRQDPGQGLRLIYYSQIVNDFQKGDIAEGYSVSREKKESFPLTVTSAQKNPTAFYLCATREGTFNEKLFFGSGTQLSVL.

The chain has TRBV6-5 and TRBJ1-1; 9 nucleotides align to TRBD1. The junction had 7 bases not matched to a gene; V was cut back by 4 bases and J by 1 base. This CDR3 contains 16 residues. Germline CDR1 and CDR2: MNHEY and SVGAGI. In nucleotides, the CDR3 is TGTGCCAGCAGTTCAGACAGGGGGACCGGGAACACTGAAGCTTTCTTT. This sequence encodes CASSSDRGTGNTEAFF.

Only a few counts were recorded for this clone. V is TRBV6-2 or TRBV6-3 and J is TRBJ1-5; 7 bases are a match to TRBD1. Germline lookup yields CDR1 MNHEY and CDR2 SVGEGT. The CDR3 loop spans 15 amino acids. V lost 4 bases, J lost 2 bases, and 5 bases stayed unmatched. The CDR3 coding sequence is TGTGCCAGCAGTTCGACACAGGGGCGCAATCAGCCCCAGCATTTT. Its protein product is CASSSTQGRNQPQHF.

The chain recombines TRBV6-6 with TRBJ1-5, with 9 bases aligning to TRBD1. J lost 2 bases, V lost 5 bases, and 19 bases had no gene match. The CDR3 is 20 amino acids. The germline V gene has CDR1 MNHNY and CDR2 SVGAGI (reference sequence). CDR3 bases: TGTGCCAGCAGTCATCCTAGGGACAGGGCGGTTTCATATGGCAATCAGCCCCAGCATTTT. It encodes CASSHPRDRAVSYGNQPQHF.

V usage is TRBV30 and J usage is TRBJ1-2; D is possibly TRBD1 (6 bases). This CDR3 has 17 amino acids. Germline values: CDR1 GTSNPN, CDR2 SVGIG (reference sequence). Trimming stripped 0 bases from V and 0 bases from J, with 17 bases between. The CDR3 reads CAWSVQGLIQANYGYTF. The CDR3 DNA reads TGTGCCTGGAGTGTACAGGGACTTATCCAAGCTAACTATGGCTACACCTTC.

This clone was detected a few times. The chain has TRBV7-2 and TRBJ1-6; D is possibly TRBD1 (5 bases). The ends were cut back, 1 base at V and 9 bases at J, with 19 bases in the middle. The CDR3 consists of 17 residues. The germline gives CDR1 SGHTA, CDR2 FQGNSA. The CDR3 DNA is TGTGCCAGCAGCTTAGTACCAGGGCTGGGGGTCAGTTCACCCCTCCACTTT. The encoded protein is CASSLVPGLGVSSPLHF.

V usage is TRBV3-1 (or the pseudogene TRBV3-2) and J usage is TRBJ2-7; no clear D. Deletions cut 6 bases from V and 9 bases from J, with 15 bases between. The CDR3 is 12 residues long. Germline loops: CDR1 LGHDT, CDR2 YNNKEL (reference sequence). CDR3 loop: CASSSGPNGQYF. CDR3 in DNA: TGTGCCAGCAGTTCTGGGCCCAACGGGCAGTACTTC.

This chain uses TRBV5-5 with TRBJ1-5; D is unclear. The V and J ends lost 1 base and 0 bases respectively, with 8 bases between them. Germline CDR1 SGHKS, CDR2 YYEKEE (reference sequence). This CDR3 is 15 amino acids long. CDR3 in DNA: TGTGCCAGCAGCTTGTTTGCGGGTAGCAATCAGCCCCAGCATTTT. This translates into CASSLFAGSNQPQHF.

CDR3 in DNA: TGTGCCAGCAGTTACAGAATTTCACCCCTCCACTTT. Its protein product is CASSYRISPLHF. V and J are TRBV6-2 or TRBV6-3 and TRBJ1-6; D is unclear. Trimming removed 2 bases from V and 9 bases from J, with 5 bases in between. This CDR3 has 12 residues. CDR1 is MNHEY, CDR2 SVGEGT, per germline.

This chain links TRBV7-3 with TRBJ2-3; 8 bases fit TRBD2. V lost 10 bases, J lost 3 bases, and 12 bases stayed unmatched. The CDR3 has 15 residues. Looked up from germline, CDR1 is SGHTA and CDR2 is FQGTGA. The CDR3 spells CATREIGGATDTQYF. The CDR3 DNA sequence: TGTGCCACCCGGGAAATCGGGGGGGCGACAGATACGCAGTATTTT.

This clone appeared a few times. The chain employs TRBV11-3 and TRBJ1-2; D might be TRBD1 (6 bases). The ends were cut back, 5 bases at V and 8 bases at J, with 15 bases in the middle. This CDR3 has 13 residues. Per the germline V gene, CDR1 is SGHNT and CDR2 is YENEEA. The CDR3 loop reads CASSPDRRLGYTF. The DNA of the CDR3 is TGTGCCAGCAGCCCAGACAGGCGGCTCGGCTACACCTTC. Full variable domain (remainder filled in from reference TRBV11-3 and TRBJ1-2): EAGVVQSPRYKIIEKKQPVAFWCNPISGHNTLYWYLQNLGQGPELLIRYENEEAVDDSQLPKDRFSAERLKGVDSTLKIQPAELGDSAVYLCASSPDRRLGYTFGSGTRLTVV.

The CDR3 DNA reads TGTGCCAGTAGTATAGTTCCATCGGGTGGCTATGGCTACACCTTC. Residues: CASSIVPSGGYGYTF. The J gene is TRBJ1-2, the V gene TRBV19; D is ambiguous. V lost 1 base, J lost 4 bases, and 13 bases lay in between. Germline CDR1 is LNHDA and CDR2 is SQIVND (reference sequence). The CDR3 loop spans 15 amino acids.

The CDR3 DNA reads as TGCGCCAGCAGCCAAGAGAACAGCCAAGAGACCCAGTACTTC. It codes for CASSQENSQETQYF. The chain carries TRBV4-3 and TRBJ2-5; D gene ambiguous. Per germline, CDR1 LGHNA and CDR2 YSLEER. CDR3 length: 14 amino acids. Trimming pared 0 bases from V and 1 base from J, leaving 6 bases between.

In its sample, this clone was seen once. The rearrangement uses TRBV7-9 and TRBJ1-1, with D tentatively TRBD1 (5 bases). The V gene lost 5 bases and the J gene lost 7 bases, with 11 bases spanning the gap. From germline, CDR1 is SEHNR and CDR2 FQNEAQ (reference sequence). The CDR3 consists of 12 residues. This chain's CDR3 is CASSASGVEAFF. The CDR3 DNA follows: TGTGCCAGCAGCGCATCGGGGGTTGAAGCTTTCTTT.

Concerning this clone itself: A much bigger clone sits one base away, suggesting this may be a read error. The CDR3 DNA reads as TGTGCCAGCAGCTTAGATAGCAATCAGCCCCAGCATTTT. As protein: CASSLDSNQPQHF. The V call is TRBV7-3, the J call TRBJ1-5; D unclear. The CDR3 is made up of 13 amino acids. Per the germline V gene, CDR1 is SGHTA and CDR2 is FQGTGA. Trimming cost V 2 bases and J 0 bases, with 2 bases left between them.

The rearrangement uses TRBV27 and TRBJ1-2; no clear D. CDR3 size: 13 residues. V lost 9 bases and J lost 7, with 18 bases in between. Germline assignment: CDR1 MNHEY and CDR2 SMNVEV (reference sequence). The chain's CDR3 is CASSTWERGGYTF. The DNA of the CDR3 is TGTGCCAGTAGCACTTGGGAGCGGGGTGGCTACACCTTC.